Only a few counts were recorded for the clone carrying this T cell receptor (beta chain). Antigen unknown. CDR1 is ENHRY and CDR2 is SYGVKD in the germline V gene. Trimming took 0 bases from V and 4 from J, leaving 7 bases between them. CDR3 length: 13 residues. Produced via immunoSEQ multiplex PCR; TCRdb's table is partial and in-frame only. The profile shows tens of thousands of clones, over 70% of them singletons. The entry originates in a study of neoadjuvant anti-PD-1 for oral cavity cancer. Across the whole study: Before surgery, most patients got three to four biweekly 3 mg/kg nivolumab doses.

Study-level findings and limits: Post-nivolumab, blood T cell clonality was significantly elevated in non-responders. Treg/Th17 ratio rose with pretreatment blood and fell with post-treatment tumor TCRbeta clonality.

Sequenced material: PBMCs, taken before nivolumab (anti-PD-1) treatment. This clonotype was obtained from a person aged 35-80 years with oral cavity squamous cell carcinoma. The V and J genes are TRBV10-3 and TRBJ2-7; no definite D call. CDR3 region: CAISESTDYEQYF. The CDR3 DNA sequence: TGTGCCATCAGTGAGTCGACCGATTACGAGCAGTACTTC.